This T cell receptor (beta chain) came from a study of cytomegalovirus exposure and HLA in healthy donors. Germline CDR1 MNHEY, CDR2 SMNVEV (reference sequence). This CDR3 comprises 15 residues. V was clipped by 2 bases and J by 5 bases; unmatched bases: 2. This clone was observed a few times. The antigen remains unidentified. PCR involved 60 Vbeta and 13 Jbeta primers. This table comes from immunoSEQ multiplex PCR, and its TCRdb copy is limited to in-frame clones, with some not included. The table has about 80,000 clones, more than 50% seen once. Whole-study findings and limits: The authors later found HLA-associated TCR beta chains more clonally expanded than equally common others. Cytomegalovirus-associated status was assigned to around 160 TCR beta chains.

This chain links TRBV27 with TRBJ2-2, with 10 bases fitting TRBD1. The sequence was collected from a male donor in good health and CMV-seropositive. Sequenced input: PBMCs. CDR3 loop: CASSLRDRGTGELFF. The CDR3 DNA reads TGTGCCAGCAGTTTAAGGGACAGGGGTACCGGGGAGCTGTTTTTT.